This record covers a single TCR beta chain. Antigen unknown. The data stem from a study of blood T cells in healthy people across ages. Study observations and caveats: Roughly linear age-related decline in beta diversity appeared, significant by age approximately 41. Researchers said unsorted PBMCs prevented a conclusive naive versus antigen-experienced comparison.

The CDR3 totals 17 residues. V shed 8 bases and J 0 bases; nucleotides not matched to a gene: 15. PCR was performed a second time for roughly 6 to 12 cycles using a sample-barcoded 5' primer and a J-beta primer mix. Each cDNA molecule was tagged by a template-switch adaptor with 12 random nucleotides. TCRdb re-derived calls from the 5' RACE reads in MiXCR, one entry per CDR3 protein. The sample lists about 1.5 million distinct CDR3 sequences; approximately 39% were seen once. This clonotype was sampled from a woman aged 18-35 years in good health. The gene calls are TRBV12-3 or TRBV12-4 and TRBJ1-1, with 7 bases aligning to TRBD1. Sequences were obtained from blood. The DNA for the CDR3 is TGTGCCAGCGGCCATGGATTGAGGGGGCGCGTGAACACTGAAGCTTTCTTT. This translates into CASGHGLRGRVNTEAFF.